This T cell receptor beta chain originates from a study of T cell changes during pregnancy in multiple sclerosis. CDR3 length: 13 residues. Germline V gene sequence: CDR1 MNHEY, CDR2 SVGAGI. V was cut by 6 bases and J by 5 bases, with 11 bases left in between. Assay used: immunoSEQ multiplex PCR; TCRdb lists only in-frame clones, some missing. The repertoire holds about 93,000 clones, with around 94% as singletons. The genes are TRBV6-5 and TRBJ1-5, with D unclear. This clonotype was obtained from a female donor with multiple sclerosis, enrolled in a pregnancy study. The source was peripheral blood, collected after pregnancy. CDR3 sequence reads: CASSGNRHQPQHF. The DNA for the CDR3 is TGTGCCAGCAGCGGGAACCGGCATCAGCCCCAGCATTTT.